This T cell receptor (beta chain) derives from a study of control samples from healthy donors and cancer patients. Trimming removed 5 bases at V and 3 bases at J, with 13 bases between. The CDR3 contains 14 residues. Germline CDR1 and CDR2: MNHEY and SVGEGT. Repertoires were generated with immunoSEQ multiplex PCR, while TCRdb's copy carries only in-frame clones and drops some. The sample holds roughly 100,000 clones; 80% to 90% are singletons and the top ten take about 7.8%. This receptor was identified in a man aged 30 to 45 in good health. The source material was blood. The V call is TRBV6-2 or TRBV6-3, the J call TRBJ1-1; D may be TRBD1 (6 bases). CDR3 coding DNA: TGTGCCAGCAGTACCACAGGGTCGCACACTGAAGCTTTCTTT. Amino acids: CASSTTGSHTEAFF.